This T cell receptor (beta chain) was obtained from a study of cytomegalovirus exposure and HLA in healthy donors. For this clone: Its target is not known.

The V segment lost 4 bases and the J segment 10 bases; nucleotides outside the gene matches: 10. This CDR3 is 14 amino acids long. Germline loops: CDR1 SEHNR, CDR2 FQNEAQ (reference sequence). A multiplex PCR was run with 60 Vbeta primers and 13 Jbeta primers. Assay: immunoSEQ multiplex PCR; the TCRdb copy retains only in-frame clones and omits some. The repertoire holds approximately 240,000 clones, with 82% as singletons. Findings of the study overall: Later analysis found that TCR beta chains associated with HLA were more clonally expanded than other, equally common chains. A cluster of highly shared sequence variants was likely a sequencing artifact. TCR beta chains numbering 164 were designated cytomegalovirus-associated. Analyses of presence/absence relied on an assumption of roughly uniform sequencing depth across donors.

The receptor was derived from a middle-aged woman in good health and CMV-seropositive. Source material: PBMCs. The chain joins TRBV7-9 to TRBJ2-1, with 7 bases matching TRBD1. CDR3 in DNA: TGTGCCAGCAGCTCGGGGACAGCAAGTGGCGAGCAGTTCTTC. This translates into CASSSGTASGEQFF.